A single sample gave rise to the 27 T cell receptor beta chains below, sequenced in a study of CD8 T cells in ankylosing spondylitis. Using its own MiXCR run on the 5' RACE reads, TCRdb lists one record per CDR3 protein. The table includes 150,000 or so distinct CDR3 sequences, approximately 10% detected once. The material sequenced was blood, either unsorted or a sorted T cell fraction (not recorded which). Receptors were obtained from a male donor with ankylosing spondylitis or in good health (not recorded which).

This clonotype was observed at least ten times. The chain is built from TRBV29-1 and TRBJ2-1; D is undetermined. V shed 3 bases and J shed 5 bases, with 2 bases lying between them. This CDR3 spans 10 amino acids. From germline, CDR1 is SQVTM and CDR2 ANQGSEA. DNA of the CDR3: TGCAGCGTTGAGAACAATGAGCAGTTCTTC. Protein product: CSVENNEQFF.

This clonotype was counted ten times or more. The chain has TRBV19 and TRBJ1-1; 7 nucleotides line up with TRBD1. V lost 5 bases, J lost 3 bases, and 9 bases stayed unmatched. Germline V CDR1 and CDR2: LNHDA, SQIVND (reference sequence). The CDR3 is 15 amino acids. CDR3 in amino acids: CASSSSTGSYTEAFF. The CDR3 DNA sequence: TGTGCCAGTAGTTCTTCGACAGGGTCTTACACTGAAGCTTTCTTT.

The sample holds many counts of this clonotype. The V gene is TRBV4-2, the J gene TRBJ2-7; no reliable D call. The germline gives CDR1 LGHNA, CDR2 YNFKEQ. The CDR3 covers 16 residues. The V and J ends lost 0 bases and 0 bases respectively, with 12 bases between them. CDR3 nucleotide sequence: TGTGCCAGCAGCCAAGAGGATAGAGCGAGCTCCTACGAGCAGTACTTC. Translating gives CASSQEDRASSYEQYF.

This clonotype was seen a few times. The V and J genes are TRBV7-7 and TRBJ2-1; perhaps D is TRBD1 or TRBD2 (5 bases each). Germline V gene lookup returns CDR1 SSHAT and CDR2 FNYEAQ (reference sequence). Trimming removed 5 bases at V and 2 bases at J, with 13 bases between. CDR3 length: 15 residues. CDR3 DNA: TGTGCCAGCAGCACCGGACGGGGACCCTACAATGAGCAGTTCTTC. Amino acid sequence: CASSTGRGPYNEQFF.

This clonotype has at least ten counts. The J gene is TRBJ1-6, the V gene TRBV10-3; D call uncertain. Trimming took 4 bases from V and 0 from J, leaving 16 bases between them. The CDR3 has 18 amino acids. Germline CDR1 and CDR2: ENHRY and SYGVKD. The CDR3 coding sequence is TGTGCCATCAGTGGCGGGTCATCCCAGAGCTCCTATAATTCACCCCTCCACTTT. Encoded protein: CAISGGSSQSSYNSPLHF.

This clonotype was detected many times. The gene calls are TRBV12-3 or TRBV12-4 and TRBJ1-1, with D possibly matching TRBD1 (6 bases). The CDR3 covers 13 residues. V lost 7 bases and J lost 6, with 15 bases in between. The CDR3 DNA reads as TGTGCCAGCACCTTTCGGGGGGCCCCTGAAGCTTTCTTT. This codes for CASTFRGAPEAFF.

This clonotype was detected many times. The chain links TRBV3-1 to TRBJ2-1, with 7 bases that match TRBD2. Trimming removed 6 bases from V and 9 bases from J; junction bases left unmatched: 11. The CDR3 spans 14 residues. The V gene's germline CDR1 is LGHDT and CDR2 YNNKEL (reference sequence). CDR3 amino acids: CASREVGLVGEQFF. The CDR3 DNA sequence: TGTGCCAGCAGAGAGGTAGGACTAGTGGGTGAGCAGTTCTTC.

The CDR3 coding sequence is TGCAGTGCTAGGACAGGGGTTCGCACTGAAGCTTTCTTT. Its protein is CSARTGVRTEAFF. The chain recombines TRBV20-1 with TRBJ1-1, with 8 nucleotides matching TRBD1. The CDR3 is 13 residues long. V was clipped by 3 bases and J by 4 bases; unmatched bases: 4. Germline CDR1 reads DFQATT; CDR2 reads SNEGSKA (reference sequence).

This CDR3 reads CASSSQGARGTEAFF. CDR3 DNA sequence: TGTGCCAGCAGTTCCCAGGGGGCGCGAGGCACTGAAGCTTTCTTT. The chain joins TRBV6-5 to TRBJ1-1; 8 bases are a match to TRBD1. Germline V lookup: CDR1 MNHEY, CDR2 SVGAGI. Trimming removed 4 bases from V and 4 bases from J; junction bases left unmatched: 8. The CDR3 sequence is 15 residues long.

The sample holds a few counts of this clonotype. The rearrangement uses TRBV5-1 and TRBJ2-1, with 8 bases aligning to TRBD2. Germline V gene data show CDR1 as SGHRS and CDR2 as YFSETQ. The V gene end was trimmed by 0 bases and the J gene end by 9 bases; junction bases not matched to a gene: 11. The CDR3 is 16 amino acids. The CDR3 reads CASSLEAGEGSREQFF. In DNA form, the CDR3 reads TGCGCCAGCAGCTTGGAAGCGGGAGAGGGATCTCGTGAGCAGTTCTTC.

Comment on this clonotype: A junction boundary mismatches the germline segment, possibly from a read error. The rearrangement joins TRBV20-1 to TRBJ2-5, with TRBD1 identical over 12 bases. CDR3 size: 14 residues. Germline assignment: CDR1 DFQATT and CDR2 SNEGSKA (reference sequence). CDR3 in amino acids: CGASGTGGVGTQYF. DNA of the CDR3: TGCGGTGCTAGCGGGACAGGGGGCGTCGGGACCCAGTACTTC.

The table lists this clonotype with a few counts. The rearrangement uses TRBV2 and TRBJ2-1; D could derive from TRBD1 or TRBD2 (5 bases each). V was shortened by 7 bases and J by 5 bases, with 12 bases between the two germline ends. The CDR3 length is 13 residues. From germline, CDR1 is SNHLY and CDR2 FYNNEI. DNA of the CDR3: TGTGCCAGCAACCGGGACCCAGACAATGAGCAGTTCTTC. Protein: CASNRDPDNEQFF.

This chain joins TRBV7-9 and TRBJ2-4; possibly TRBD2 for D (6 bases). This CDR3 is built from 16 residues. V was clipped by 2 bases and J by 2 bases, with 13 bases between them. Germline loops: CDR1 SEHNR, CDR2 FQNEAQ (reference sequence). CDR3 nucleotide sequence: TGTGCCAGCAGCTTAAACCGGGACTTTACCAAAAACATTCAGTACTTC. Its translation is CASSLNRDFTKNIQYF.

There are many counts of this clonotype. The CDR3 loop is CASSVGNTDTQYF. The CDR3 DNA follows: TGTGCCAGCAGCGTAGGCAACACAGATACGCAGTATTTT. This chain links TRBV9 with TRBJ2-3, with unresolved D. This CDR3 comprises 13 residues. From germline, CDR1 is SGDLS and CDR2 YYNGEE. V was cut by 0 bases and J by 2 bases, with 4 bases left in between.

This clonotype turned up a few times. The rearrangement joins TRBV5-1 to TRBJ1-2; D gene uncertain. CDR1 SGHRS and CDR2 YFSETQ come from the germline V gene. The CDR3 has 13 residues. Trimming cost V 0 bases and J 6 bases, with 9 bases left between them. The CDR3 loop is CASSLEDWNGYTF. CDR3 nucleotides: TGCGCCAGCAGCTTGGAGGATTGGAATGGCTACACCTTC.

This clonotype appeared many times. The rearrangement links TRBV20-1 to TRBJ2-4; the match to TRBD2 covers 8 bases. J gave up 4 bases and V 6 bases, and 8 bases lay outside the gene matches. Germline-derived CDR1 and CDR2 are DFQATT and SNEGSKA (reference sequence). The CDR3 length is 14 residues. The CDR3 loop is CSALTSGGKNIQYF. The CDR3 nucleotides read TGCAGTGCCCTTACTAGCGGTGGTAAAAACATTCAGTACTTC.

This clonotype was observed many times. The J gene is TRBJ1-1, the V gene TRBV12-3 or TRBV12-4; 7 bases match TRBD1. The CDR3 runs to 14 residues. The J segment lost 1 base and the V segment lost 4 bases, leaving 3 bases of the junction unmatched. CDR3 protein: CASSYDRANTEAFF. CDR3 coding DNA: TGTGCCAGCAGTTACGACAGGGCGAACACTGAAGCTTTCTTT.

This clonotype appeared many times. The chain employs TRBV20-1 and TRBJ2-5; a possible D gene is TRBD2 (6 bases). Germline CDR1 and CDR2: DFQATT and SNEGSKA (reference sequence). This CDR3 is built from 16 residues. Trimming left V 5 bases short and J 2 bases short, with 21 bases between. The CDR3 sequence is CSASPLTGGVQETQYF. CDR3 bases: TGCAGTGCTTCCCCTCTGACGGGCGGGGTACAAGAGACCCAGTACTTC.

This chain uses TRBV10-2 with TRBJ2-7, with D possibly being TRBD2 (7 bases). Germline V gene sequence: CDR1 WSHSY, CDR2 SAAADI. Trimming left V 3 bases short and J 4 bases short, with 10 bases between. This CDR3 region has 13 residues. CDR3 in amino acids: CASSEGGGYEQYF. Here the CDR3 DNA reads TGCGCCAGCAGTGAAGGGGGGGGATACGAGCAGTACTTC.

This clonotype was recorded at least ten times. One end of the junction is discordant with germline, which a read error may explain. The CDR3 nucleotides are TGTGCCACCAGTCGGCAGGGAATAGGCTATAATTCACCCCTCCACTTT. Its translation: CATSRQGIGYNSPLHF. The chain carries TRBV6-1 and TRBJ1-6, with D possibly TRBD1 on 5 matching bases. The germline CDR1 and CDR2 sequences are MNHNS and SASEGT. CDR3 size: 16 residues.

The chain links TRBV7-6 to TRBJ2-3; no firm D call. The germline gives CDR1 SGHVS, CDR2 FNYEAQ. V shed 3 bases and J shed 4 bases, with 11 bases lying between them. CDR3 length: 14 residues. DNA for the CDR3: TGTGCCAGCAGCTTTGGCCTGAGCGCAGATACGCAGTATTTT. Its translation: CASSFGLSADTQYF.

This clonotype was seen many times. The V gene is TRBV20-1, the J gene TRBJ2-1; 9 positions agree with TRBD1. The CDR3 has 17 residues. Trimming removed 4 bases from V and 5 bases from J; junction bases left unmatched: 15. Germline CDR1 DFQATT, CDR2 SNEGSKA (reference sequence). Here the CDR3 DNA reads TGCAGTGCTACCTTCTTCCGGGACAGGGTCCTTGACAATGAGCAGTTCTTC. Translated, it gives CSATFFRDRVLDNEQFF.

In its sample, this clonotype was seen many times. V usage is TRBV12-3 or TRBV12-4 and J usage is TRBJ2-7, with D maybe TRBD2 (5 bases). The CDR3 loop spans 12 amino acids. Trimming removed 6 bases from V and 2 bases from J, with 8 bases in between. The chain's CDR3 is CASSRGPYEQYF. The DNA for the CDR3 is TGTGCCAGCAGCCGAGGGCCCTACGAGCAGTACTTC.

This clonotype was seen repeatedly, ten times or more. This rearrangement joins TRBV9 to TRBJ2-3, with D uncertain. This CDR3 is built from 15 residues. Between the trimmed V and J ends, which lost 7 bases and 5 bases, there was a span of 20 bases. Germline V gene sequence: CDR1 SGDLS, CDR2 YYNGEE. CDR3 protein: CASSTLDKSVDTQYF. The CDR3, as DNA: TGTGCCAGCTCCACGCTCGATAAGTCGGTAGATACGCAGTATTTT.

CDR3 protein: CASSQGTGRGTGELFF. The CDR3 region has the DNA TGTGCCAGCAGCCAAGGAACAGGGCGCGGCACCGGGGAGCTGTTTTTT. The chain recombines TRBV3-1 with TRBJ2-2, with a weak D call TRBD1 (6 bases). The ends were cut back, 1 base at V and 4 bases at J, with 13 bases in the middle. The CDR3 consists of 16 residues. Germline V lookup: CDR1 LGHDT, CDR2 YNNKEL (reference sequence).

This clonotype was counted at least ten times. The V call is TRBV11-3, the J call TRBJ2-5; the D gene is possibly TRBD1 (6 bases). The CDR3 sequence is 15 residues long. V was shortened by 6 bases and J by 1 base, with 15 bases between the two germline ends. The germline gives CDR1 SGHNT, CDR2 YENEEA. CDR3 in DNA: TGTGCCAGCAGTTCAGGACAGTCGATCCAAGAGACCCAGTACTTC. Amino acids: CASSSGQSIQETQYF.

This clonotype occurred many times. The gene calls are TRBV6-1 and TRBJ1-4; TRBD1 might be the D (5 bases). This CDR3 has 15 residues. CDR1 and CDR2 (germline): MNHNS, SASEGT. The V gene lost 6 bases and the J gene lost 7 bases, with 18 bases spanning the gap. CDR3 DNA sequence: TGTGCCAGCAGCCAGGCAGGGAGGCTTGGTGAAAAACTGTTTTTT. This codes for CASSQAGRLGEKLFF.